The 10 T cell receptor beta chains below all came from one sample that was sequenced in a study of T cells after yellow fever vaccination. TCRdb independently ran MiXCR on the 5' RACE reads; one entry per CDR3 protein. The repertoire holds 360,000 or so distinct CDR3 sequences, with around 10% as singletons. The sequencing here drew on PBMCs, taken on the day of the first yellow fever vaccination. The receptor source for this set is a young man who received the YFV17D yellow fever vaccine.

The chain uses TRBV10-2 and TRBJ2-1; D assignment may be TRBD1 or TRBD2 (6 bases each). The CDR3 is 13 residues long. V was pared by 2 bases and J by 8 bases, with 10 bases between. Germline V lookup: CDR1 WSHSY, CDR2 SAAADI. CDR3 sequence (DNA): TGCGCCAGCAGTGAGGTTGGGGGGCATGAGCAGTTCTTC. Protein: CASSEVGGHEQFF.

The chain employs TRBV23-1 and TRBJ2-7; no firm D call. TRBV23-1 is an ORF, with its function uncertain. The V end was cut by 11 bases, the J end by 3 bases, with 11 bases between. The CDR3 is made up of 11 amino acids. CDR3 bases: TGCGCCTATGGACGGATCTACGAGCAGTACGTC. Translating it yields CAYGRIYEQYV.

V and J are TRBV20-1 and TRBJ1-4; a possible D gene is TRBD1 (6 bases). The V and J ends lost 3 bases and 0 bases respectively, with 11 bases between them. This CDR3 contains 15 residues. CDR1 is DFQATT, CDR2 SNEGSKA, per germline (reference sequence). This chain's CDR3 is CSARTQGATNEKLFF. In nucleotides, the CDR3 is TGCAGTGCTAGGACACAGGGTGCAACTAATGAAAAACTGTTTTTT.

The chain has TRBV27 and TRBJ1-2, with a tentative D call TRBD1 (5 bases). Germline V gene lookup returns CDR1 MNHEY and CDR2 SMNVEV (reference sequence). Trimming took off 2 bases at V and 7 bases at J, with 11 bases between the two ends. CDR3 length equals 13 residues. CDR3 bases: TGTGCCAGCAGTTTAGGGGGAGGGTTTGGCTACACCTTC. Translation: CASSLGGGFGYTF.

This clonotype was observed at least ten times. V is TRBV10-1 and J is TRBJ1-2; no reliable D call. The CDR3 spans 13 residues. With 2 bases removed from V and 8 bases from J, the gap between germline ends came to 12 bases. Per germline, CDR1 WNHNN and CDR2 SYGVQD (reference sequence). The CDR3 sequence: CASSEDPSRGYTF. CDR3 nucleotides: TGCGCCAGCAGTGAGGACCCTTCACGAGGCTACACCTTC.

This clonotype was picked up a small number of times. The chain couples TRBV5-1 to TRBJ1-3; D uncertain. CDR3 length: 15 residues. CDR1 and CDR2 from the germline V gene are SGHRS and YFSETQ. Trimming shortened V by 0 bases and J by 0 bases, and 7 bases separated the two germline ends. The CDR3 loop reads CASSLGSASGNTIYF. CDR3 nucleotides: TGCGCCAGCAGCTTGGGCTCAGCCTCTGGAAACACCATATATTTT.

The chain links TRBV7-9 to TRBJ2-1, with D perhaps TRBD1 (6 bases). Looked up from germline, CDR1 is SEHNR and CDR2 is FQNEAQ (reference sequence). The V end was cut by 10 bases, the J end by 6 bases, with 16 bases between. The CDR3 extends over 13 amino acids. CDR3 sequence reads: CATQGLGVNEQFF. The CDR3 bases are TGTGCCACCCAGGGGTTAGGAGTCAATGAGCAGTTCTTC.

This sequence joins TRBV4-2 and TRBJ1-3, with TRBD1 matching over 8 bases. Looked up from germline, CDR1 is LGHNA and CDR2 is YNFKEQ. The V gene end was trimmed by 4 bases and the J gene end by 4 bases; junction bases not matched to a gene: 15. There are 18 residues in the CDR3. CDR3 DNA: TGTGCCAGCAGCCCGGGACAGGCTTCTTCCTCTTCGGGAAACACCATATATTTT. As protein: CASSPGQASSSSGNTIYF.

In this sample, this clonotype turned up a few times. The chain is built from TRBV4-1 and TRBJ1-6, with 9 bases matching TRBD1. Germline CDR1 reads MGHRA; CDR2 reads YSYEKL. J gave up 6 bases and V 0 bases, and 3 bases lay outside the gene matches. This CDR3 contains 16 residues. The CDR3 here is CASSQDGGQGNSPLHF. The DNA for the CDR3 is TGCGCCAGCAGCCAAGATGGGGGACAGGGTAATTCACCCCTCCACTTT.

This clonotype was seen a handful of times. The rearrangement uses TRBV7-2 and TRBJ2-5, with D uncertain. This CDR3 is 14 amino acids long. In germline, CDR1 is SGHTA, CDR2 FQGNSA. Trimming stripped 3 bases from V and 0 bases from J, with 8 bases between. The DNA of the CDR3 is TGTGCCAGCAGCTTCCCGGGCCACCAAGAGACCCAGTACTTC. Its translation: CASSFPGHQETQYF.